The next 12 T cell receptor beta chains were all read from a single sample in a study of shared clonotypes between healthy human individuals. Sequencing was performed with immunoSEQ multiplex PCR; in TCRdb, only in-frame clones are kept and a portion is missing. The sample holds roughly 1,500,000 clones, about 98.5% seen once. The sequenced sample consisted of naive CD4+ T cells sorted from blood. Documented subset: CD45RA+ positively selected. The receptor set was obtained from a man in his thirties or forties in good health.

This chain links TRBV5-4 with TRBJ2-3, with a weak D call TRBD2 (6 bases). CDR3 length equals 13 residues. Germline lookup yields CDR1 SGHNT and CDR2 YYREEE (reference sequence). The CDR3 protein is CATQGGITDTQYF. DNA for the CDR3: TGTGCGACCCAGGGCGGGATCACAGATACGCAGTATTTT.

CDR3 amino acids: CASSYKVTGGYTF. CDR3 sequence (DNA): TGTGCCAGCAGTTACAAGGTGACGGGTGGCTACACCTTC. The chain recombines TRBV6-5 with TRBJ1-2; D is uncertain. V shed 2 bases and J shed 7 bases, with 11 bases lying between them. The V gene's germline CDR1 is MNHEY and CDR2 SVGAGI. The CDR3 length is 13 residues.

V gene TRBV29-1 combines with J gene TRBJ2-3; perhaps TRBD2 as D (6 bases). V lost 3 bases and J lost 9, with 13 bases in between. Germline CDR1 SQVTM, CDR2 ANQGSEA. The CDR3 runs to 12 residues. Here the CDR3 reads CSVDSGGKTQYF. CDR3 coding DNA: TGCAGCGTTGACTCAGGAGGGAAGACGCAGTATTTT.

The CDR3: CAWSVLEGNQPQHF. In nucleotides, the CDR3 is TGTGCCTGGAGTGTACTTGAGGGCAATCAGCCCCAGCATTTT. The chain links TRBV30 to TRBJ1-5; D not resolved. In germline, CDR1 is GTSNPN, CDR2 SVGIG (reference sequence). V was clipped by 0 bases and J by 2 bases, with 8 bases between them. CDR3 size: 14 residues.

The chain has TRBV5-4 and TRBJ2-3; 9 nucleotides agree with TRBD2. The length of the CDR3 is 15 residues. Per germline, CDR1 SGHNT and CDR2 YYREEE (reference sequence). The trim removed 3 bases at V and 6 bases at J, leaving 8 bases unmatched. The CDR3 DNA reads TGTGCCAGCAGCTCTAGGCGGGAGGGCCCTGATACGCAGTATTTT. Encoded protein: CASSSRREGPDTQYF.

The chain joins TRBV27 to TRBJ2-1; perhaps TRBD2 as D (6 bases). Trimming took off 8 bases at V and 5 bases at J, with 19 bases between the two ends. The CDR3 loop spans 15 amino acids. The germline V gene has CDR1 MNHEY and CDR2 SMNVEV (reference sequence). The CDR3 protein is CASSGAGSYDNEQFF. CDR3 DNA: TGTGCCAGCTCTGGTGCCGGGAGTTACGACAATGAGCAGTTCTTC.

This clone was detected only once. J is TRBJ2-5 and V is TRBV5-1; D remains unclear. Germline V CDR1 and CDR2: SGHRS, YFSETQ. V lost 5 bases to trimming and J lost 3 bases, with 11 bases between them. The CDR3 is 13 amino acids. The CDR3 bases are TGCGCCAGCAGGTCGGACGGAAAAGAGACCCAGTACTTC. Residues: CASRSDGKETQYF.

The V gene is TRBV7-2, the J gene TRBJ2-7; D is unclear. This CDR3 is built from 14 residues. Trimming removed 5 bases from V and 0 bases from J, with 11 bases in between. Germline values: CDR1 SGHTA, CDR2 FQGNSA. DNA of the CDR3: TGTGCCAGCAGCCCCCGGCCCCTCTCCTACGAGCAGTACTTC. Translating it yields CASSPRPLSYEQYF.

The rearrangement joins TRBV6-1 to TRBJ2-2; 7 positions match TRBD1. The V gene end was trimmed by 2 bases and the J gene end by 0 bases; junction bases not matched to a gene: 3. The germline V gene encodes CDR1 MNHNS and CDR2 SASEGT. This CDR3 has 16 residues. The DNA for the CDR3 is TGTGCCAGCAGTGAACGAGGGACAGCGAACACCGGGGAGCTGTTTTTT. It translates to CASSERGTANTGELFF.

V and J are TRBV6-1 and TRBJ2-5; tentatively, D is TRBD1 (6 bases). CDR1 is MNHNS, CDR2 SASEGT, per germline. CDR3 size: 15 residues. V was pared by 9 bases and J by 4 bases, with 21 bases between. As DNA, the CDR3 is TGTGCCAGAAATCATCCGGACAGTTCTGGAGAGACCCAGTACTTC. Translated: CARNHPDSSGETQYF.

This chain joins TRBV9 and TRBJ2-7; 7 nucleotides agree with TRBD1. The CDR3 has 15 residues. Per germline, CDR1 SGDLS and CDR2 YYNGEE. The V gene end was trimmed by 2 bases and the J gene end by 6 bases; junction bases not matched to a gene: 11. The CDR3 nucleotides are TGTGCCAGCAGCGTCGGGACAGACCCTTTACGCGAGCAGTACTTC. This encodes CASSVGTDPLREQYF.

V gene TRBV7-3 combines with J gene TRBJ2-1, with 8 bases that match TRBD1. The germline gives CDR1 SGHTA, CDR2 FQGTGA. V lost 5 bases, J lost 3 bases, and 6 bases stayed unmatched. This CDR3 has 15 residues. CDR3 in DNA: TGTGCCAGCAGCCGGGACAGGACCTTCTACAATGAGCAGTTCTTC. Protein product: CASSRDRTFYNEQFF.